This T cell receptor beta chain comes out of a study of control samples from healthy donors and cancer patients. The V and J ends lost 3 bases and 5 bases respectively, with 7 bases between them. Germline V gene data show CDR1 as DFQATT and CDR2 as SNEGSKA (reference sequence). This CDR3 spans 11 amino acids. The repertoire was sequenced with immunoSEQ multiplex PCR; TCRdb's copy has only in-frame clones and lacks some. Seen here are about 71,000 clones, nearly 90% observed once, and the top ten hold under 20%. The V gene is TRBV20-1, the J gene TRBJ2-5; D unclear. The sequenced sample was PBMCs. The sequence came from a man aged 55-75 years with lung cancer. The CDR3 here is CSASSWETQYF. Written as DNA, the CDR3 is TGCAGTGCTAGCTCGTGGGAGACCCAGTACTTC.